This TCR beta chain comes out of a study of control samples from healthy donors and cancer patients. Generated by immunoSEQ multiplex PCR, the TCRdb table keeps only in-frame clones and is missing some. Found here are roughly 150,000 clones, 70% to 90% of them singletons; the top ten hold 1.5% to 2%. The CDR3 is made up of 17 amino acids. CDR1 is LGHNA, CDR2 YNFKEQ, per germline. Trimming stripped 5 bases from V and 2 bases from J, with 18 bases between. This chain links TRBV4-2 with TRBJ2-2, with a possible D match to TRBD1 (6 bases). Sequenced material: blood. This receptor was identified in a man aged 18 to 35 in good health. The CDR3 sequence: CASSDRPPGHNTGELFF. Here the CDR3 DNA reads TGTGCCAGCAGCGACCGGCCTCCGGGACATAACACCGGGGAGCTGTTTTTT.